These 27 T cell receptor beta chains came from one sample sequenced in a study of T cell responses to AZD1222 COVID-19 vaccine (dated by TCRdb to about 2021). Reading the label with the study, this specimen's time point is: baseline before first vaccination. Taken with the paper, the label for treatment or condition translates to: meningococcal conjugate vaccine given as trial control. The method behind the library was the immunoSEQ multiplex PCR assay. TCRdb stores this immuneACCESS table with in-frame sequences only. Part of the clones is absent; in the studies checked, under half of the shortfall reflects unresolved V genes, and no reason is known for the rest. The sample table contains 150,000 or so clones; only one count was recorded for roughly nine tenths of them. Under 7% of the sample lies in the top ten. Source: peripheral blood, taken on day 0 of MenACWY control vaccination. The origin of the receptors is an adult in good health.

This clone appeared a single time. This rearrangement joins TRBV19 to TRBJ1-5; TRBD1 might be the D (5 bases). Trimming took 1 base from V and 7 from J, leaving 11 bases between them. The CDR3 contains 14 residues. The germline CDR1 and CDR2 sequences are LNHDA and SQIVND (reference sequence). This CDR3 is CASSIVGAEQPQHF. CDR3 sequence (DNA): TGTGCCAGTAGTATAGTTGGGGCAGAACAGCCCCAGCATTTT.

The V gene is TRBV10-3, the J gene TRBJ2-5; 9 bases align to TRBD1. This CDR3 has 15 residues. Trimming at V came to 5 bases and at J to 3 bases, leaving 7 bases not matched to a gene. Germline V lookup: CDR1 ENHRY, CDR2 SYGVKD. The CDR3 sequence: CAISPGTGIEETQYF. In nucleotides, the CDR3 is TGTGCCATCAGTCCCGGGACAGGGATTGAAGAGACCCAGTACTTC.

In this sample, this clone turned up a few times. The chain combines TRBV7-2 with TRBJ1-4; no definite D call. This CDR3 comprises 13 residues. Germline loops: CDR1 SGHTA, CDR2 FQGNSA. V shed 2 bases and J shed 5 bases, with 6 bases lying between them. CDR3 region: CASSLRMNEKLFF. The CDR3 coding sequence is TGTGCCAGCAGCTTACGGATGAATGAAAAACTGTTTTTT.

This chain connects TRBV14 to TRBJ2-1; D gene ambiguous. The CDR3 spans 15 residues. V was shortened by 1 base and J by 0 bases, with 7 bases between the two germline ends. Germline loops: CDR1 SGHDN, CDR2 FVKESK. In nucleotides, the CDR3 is TGTGCCAGCAGCCAAGTTCACGGCTCCTACAATGAGCAGTTCTTC. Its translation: CASSQVHGSYNEQFF.

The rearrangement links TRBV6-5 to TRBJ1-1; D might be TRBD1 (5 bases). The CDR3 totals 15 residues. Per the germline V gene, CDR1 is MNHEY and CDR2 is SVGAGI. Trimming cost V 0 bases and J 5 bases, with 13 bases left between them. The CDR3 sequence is CASSYSRDARTEAFF. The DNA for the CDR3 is TGTGCCAGCAGTTACTCGAGGGACGCGAGGACTGAAGCTTTCTTT.

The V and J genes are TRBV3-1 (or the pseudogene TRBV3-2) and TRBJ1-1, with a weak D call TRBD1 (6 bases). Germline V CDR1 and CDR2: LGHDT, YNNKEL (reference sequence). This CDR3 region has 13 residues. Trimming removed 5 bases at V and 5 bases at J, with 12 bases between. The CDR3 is CASSITGRTEAFF. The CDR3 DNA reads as TGTGCCAGCAGCATCACAGGGAGGACTGAAGCTTTCTTT.

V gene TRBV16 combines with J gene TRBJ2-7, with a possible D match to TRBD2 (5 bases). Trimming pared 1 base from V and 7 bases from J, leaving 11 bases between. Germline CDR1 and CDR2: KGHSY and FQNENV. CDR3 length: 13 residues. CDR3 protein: CASSQLTGSEQYV. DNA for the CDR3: TGTGCCAGCAGCCAATTAACGGGGAGTGAGCAGTACGTC.

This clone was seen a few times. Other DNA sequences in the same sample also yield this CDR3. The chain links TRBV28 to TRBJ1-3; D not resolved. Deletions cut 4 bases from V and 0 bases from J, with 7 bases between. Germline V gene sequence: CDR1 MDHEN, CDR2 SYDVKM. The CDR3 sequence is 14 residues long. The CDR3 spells CASSSRNSGNTIYF. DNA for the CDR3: TGTGCCAGCAGTTCACGGAACTCTGGAAACACCATATATTTT.

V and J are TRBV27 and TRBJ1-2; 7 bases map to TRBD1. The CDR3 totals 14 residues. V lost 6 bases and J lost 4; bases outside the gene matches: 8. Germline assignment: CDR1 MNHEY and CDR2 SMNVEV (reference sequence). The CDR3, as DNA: TGTGCCAGCAGACCTACAGGGGATGCCTATGGCTACACCTTC. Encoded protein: CASRPTGDAYGYTF.

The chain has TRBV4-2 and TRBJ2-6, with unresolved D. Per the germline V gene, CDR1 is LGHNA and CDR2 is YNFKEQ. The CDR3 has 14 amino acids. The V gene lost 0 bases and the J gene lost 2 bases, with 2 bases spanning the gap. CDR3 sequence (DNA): TGTGCCAGCAGCCAAGAAACTGGGGCCAACGTCCTGACTTTC. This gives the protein CASSQETGANVLTF.

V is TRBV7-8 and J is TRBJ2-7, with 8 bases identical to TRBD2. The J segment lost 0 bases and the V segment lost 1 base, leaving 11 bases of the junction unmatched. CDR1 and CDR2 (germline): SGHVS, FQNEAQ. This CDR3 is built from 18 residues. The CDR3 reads CASSLGWLAGESSYEQYF. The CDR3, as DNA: TGTGCCAGCAGCTTAGGGTGGCTAGCGGGTGAAAGCTCCTACGAGCAGTACTTC.

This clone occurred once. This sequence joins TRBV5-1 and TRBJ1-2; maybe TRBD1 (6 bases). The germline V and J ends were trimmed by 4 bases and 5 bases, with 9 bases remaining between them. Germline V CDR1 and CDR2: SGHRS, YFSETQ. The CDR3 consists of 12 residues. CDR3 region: CASSAGQYGYTF. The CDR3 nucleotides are TGCGCCAGCAGCGCTGGACAGTATGGCTACACCTTC.

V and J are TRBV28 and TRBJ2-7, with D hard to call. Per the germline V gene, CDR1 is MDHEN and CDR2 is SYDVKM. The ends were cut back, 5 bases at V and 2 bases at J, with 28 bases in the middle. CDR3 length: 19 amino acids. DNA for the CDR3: TGTGCCAGCAGTCTAAGTCATTTAAAAACACCAGGATCCCCCTACGAGCAGTACGTC. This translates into CASSLSHLKTPGSPYEQYV.

This CDR3 is CASSLGAGTPSYEQYF. The CDR3 region has the DNA TGTGCCAGCAGCTTAGGGGCAGGGACCCCCTCCTACGAGCAGTACTTC. The chain combines TRBV7-9 with TRBJ2-7; D is perhaps TRBD1 or TRBD2 (5 bases each). Looked up from germline, CDR1 is SEHNR and CDR2 is FQNEAQ (reference sequence). The CDR3 has 16 amino acids. V lost 1 base and J lost 0, with 13 bases in between.

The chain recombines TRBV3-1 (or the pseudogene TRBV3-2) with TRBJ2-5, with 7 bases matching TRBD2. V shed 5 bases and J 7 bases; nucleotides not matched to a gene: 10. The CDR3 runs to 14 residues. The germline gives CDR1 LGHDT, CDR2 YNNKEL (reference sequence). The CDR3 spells CASSTRGEEGTQYF. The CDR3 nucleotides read TGTGCCAGCAGCACTCGGGGGGAAGAAGGGACCCAGTACTTC.

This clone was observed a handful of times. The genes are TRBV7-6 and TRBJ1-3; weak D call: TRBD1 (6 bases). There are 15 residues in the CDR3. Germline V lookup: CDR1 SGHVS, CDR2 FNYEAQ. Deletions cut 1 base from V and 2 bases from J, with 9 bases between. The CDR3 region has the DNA TGTGCCAGCAGCTTAGAGGGGGGGCCTGGAAACACCATATATTTT. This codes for CASSLEGGPGNTIYF. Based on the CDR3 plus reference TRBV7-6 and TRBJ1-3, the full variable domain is GAGVSQSPRYKVTKRGQDVALRCDPISGHVSLYWYRQALGQGPEFLTYFNYEAQQDKSGLPNDRFSAERPEGSISTLTIQRTEQRDSAMYRCASSLEGGPGNTIYFGEGSWLTVV.

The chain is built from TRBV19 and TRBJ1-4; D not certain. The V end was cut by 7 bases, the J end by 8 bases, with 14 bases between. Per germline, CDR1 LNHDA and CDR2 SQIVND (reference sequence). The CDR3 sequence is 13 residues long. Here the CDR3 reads CASKGWEGEKLFF. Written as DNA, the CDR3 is TGTGCCAGTAAGGGCTGGGAGGGAGAAAAACTGTTTTTT.

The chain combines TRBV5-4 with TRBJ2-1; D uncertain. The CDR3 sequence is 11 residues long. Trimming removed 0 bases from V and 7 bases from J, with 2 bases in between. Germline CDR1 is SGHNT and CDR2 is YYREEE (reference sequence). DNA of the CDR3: TGTGCCAGCAGCTTGGAGAATGAGCAGTTCTTC. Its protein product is CASSLENEQFF.

CDR3 loop: CASSRHYSNQPQHF. DNA of the CDR3: TGTGCCAGCAGTCGACACTATAGCAATCAGCCCCAGCATTTT. The J gene is TRBJ1-5, the V gene TRBV7-2; D uncertain. Germline assignment: CDR1 SGHTA and CDR2 FQGNSA. V was clipped by 6 bases and J by 0 bases, with 9 bases between them. The length of the CDR3 is 14 residues.

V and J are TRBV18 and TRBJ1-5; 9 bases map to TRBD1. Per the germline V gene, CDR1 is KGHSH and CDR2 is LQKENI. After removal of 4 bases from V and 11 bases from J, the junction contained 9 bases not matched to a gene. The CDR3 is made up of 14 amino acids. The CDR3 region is CASSLDRGAGTQHF. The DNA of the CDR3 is TGTGCCAGCTCACTGGACAGGGGAGCAGGGACCCAGCATTTT. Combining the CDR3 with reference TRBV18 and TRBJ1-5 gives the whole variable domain NAGVMQNPRHLVRRRGQEARLRCSPMKGHSHVYWYRQLPEEGLKFMVYLQKENIIDESGMPKERFSAEFPKEGPSILRIQQVVRGDSAAYFCASSLDRGAGTQHFGDGTRLSIL.

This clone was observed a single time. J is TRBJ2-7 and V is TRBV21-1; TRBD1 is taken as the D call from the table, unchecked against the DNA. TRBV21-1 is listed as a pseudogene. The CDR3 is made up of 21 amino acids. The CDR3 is CASSKVGQGLRLPRSSYEQYV. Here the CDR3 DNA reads TGTGCCAGCAGCAAAGTAGGCCAGGGCCTTAGATTACCCCGAAGCTCCTACGAGCAGTACGTC.

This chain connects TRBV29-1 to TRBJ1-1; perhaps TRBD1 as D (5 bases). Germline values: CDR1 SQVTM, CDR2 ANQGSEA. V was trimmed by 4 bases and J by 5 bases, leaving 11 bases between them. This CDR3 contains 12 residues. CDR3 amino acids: CSVVDGGTEAFF. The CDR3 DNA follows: TGCAGCGTTGTGGATGGGGGGACTGAAGCTTTCTTT.

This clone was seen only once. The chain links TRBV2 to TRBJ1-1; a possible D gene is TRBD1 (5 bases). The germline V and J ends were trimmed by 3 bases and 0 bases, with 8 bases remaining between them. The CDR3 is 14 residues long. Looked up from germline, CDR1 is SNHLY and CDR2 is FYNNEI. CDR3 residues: CASSDGALNTEAFF. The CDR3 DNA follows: TGTGCCAGCAGTGACGGGGCGCTGAACACTGAAGCTTTCTTT. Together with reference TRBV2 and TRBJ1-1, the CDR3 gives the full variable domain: EPEVTQTPSHQVTQMGQEVILRCVPISNHLYFYWYRQILGQKVEFLVSFYNNEISEKSEIFDDQFSVERPDGSNFTLKIRSTKLEDSAMYFCASSDGALNTEAFFGQGTRLTVV.

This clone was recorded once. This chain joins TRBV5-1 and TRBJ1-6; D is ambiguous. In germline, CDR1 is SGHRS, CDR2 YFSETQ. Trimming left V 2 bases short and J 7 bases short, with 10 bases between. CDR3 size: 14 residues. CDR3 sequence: CASSFRAENSPLHF. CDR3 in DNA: TGCGCCAGCAGCTTCCGGGCCGAGAATTCACCCCTCCACTTT.

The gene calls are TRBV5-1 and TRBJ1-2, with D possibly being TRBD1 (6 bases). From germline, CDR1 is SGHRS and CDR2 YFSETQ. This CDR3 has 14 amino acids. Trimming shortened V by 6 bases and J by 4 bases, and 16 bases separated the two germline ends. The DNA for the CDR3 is TGCGCCAGCACGTCCGGGGGCAGTGGCTATGGCTACACCTTC. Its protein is CASTSGGSGYGYTF.

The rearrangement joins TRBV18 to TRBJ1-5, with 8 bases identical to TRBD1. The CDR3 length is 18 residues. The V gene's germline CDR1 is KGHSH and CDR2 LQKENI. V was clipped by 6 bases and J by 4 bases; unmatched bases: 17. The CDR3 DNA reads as TGTGCCAGCTCTCTCTTACCAAGGGGACAGGTAGGGAATCAGCCCCAGCATTTT. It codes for CASSLLPRGQVGNQPQHF. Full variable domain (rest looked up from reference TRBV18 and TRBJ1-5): NAGVMQNPRHLVRRRGQEARLRCSPMKGHSHVYWYRQLPEEGLKFMVYLQKENIIDESGMPKERFSAEFPKEGPSILRIQQVVRGDSAAYFCASSLLPRGQVGNQPQHFGDGTRLSIL.

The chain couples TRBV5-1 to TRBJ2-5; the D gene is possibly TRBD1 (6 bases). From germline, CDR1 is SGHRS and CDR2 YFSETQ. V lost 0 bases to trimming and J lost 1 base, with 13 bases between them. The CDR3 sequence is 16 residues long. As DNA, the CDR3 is TGCGCCAGCAGCTTGGGACAGGCCGAGGGCCAAGAGACCCAGTACTTC. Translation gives CASSLGQAEGQETQYF.